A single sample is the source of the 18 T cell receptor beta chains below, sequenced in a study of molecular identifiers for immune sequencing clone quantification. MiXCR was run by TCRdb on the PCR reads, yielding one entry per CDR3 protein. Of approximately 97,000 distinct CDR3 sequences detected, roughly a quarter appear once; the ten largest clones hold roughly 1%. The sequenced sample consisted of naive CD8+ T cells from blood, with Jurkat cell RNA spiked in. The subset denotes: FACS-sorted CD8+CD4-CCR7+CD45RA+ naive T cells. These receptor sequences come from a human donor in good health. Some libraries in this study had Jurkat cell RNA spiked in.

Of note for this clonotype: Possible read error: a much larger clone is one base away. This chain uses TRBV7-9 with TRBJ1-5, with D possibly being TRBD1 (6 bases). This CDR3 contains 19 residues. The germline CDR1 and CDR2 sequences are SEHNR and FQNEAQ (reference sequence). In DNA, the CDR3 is TGTGCCAGCAGCTTATCTGTTCTGGGGACAACCCATAGCAATCGGCCCCAGCATTTT. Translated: CASSLSVLGTTHSNRPQHF.

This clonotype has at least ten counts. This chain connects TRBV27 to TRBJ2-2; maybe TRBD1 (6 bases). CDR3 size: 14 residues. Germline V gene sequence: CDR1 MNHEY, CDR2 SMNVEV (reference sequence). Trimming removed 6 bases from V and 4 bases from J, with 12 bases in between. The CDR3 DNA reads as TGTGCCAGCAGCTGGACAGAACCCACCGGGGAGCTGTTTTTT. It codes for CASSWTEPTGELFF.

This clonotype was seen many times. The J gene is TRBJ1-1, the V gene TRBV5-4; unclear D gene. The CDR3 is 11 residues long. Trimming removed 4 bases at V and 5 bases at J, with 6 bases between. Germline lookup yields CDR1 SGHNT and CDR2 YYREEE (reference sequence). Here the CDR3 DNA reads TGTGCCAGCAGCGTTGGTACTGAAGCTTTCTTT. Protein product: CASSVGTEAFF.

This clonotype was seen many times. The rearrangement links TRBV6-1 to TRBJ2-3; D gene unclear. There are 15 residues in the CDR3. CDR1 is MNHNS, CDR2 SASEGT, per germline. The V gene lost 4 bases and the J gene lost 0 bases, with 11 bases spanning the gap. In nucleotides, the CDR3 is TGTGCCAGCAGTGTAGGACGGTTTAGCACAGATACGCAGTATTTT. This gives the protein CASSVGRFSTDTQYF.

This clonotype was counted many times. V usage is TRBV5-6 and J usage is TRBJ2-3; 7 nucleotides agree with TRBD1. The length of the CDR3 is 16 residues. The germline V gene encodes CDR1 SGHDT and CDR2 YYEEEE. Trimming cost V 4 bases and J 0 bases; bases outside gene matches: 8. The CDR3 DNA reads TGTGCCAGCAGCATAGGGACAGAGCCGAGCACAGATACGCAGTATTTT. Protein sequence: CASSIGTEPSTDTQYF.

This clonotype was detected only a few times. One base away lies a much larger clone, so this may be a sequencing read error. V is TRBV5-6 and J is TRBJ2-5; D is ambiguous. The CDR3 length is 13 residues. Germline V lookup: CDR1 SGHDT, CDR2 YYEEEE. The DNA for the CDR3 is TGTGCCAGCAGCCTTGAGTACCAAGAGCCCCAGTACTTC. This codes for CASSLEYQEPQYF.

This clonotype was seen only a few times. The CDR3 here is CASSQTPYYNSPLHF. The CDR3 DNA follows: TGTGCCAGCAGCCAGACACCGTACTATAATTCACCCCTCCACTTT. The rearrangement joins TRBV27 to TRBJ1-6, with D uncertain. Germline V lookup: CDR1 MNHEY, CDR2 SMNVEV (reference sequence). V shed 6 bases and J shed 3 bases, with 12 bases lying between them. The CDR3 runs 15 residues.

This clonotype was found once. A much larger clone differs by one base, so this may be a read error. The CDR3 loop is CASSLASGRQNTIYF. The CDR3 DNA follows: TGCGCCAGCAGCTTGGCGTCGGGACGGCAAAACACCATATATTTT. The V gene is TRBV5-1, the J gene TRBJ1-3, with D possibly matching TRBD1 (5 bases). Deletions cut 0 bases from V and 6 bases from J, with 13 bases between. CDR3 length: 15 amino acids. Germline lookup yields CDR1 SGHRS and CDR2 YFSETQ.

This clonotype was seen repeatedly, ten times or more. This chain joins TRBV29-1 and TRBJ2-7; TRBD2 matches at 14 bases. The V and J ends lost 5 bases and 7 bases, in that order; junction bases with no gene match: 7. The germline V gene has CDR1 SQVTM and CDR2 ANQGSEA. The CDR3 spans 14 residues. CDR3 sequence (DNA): TGCAGCGTTTTGGGACTAGCGGGAGTACAAGAGCAGTACTTC. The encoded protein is CSVLGLAGVQEQYF.

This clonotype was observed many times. CDR3 protein: CASSPGDEQYF. CDR3 nucleotide sequence: TGTGCCAGCAGCCCAGGTGACGAGCAGTACTTC. The chain uses TRBV7-9 and TRBJ2-7; D gene ambiguous. The CDR3 length is 11 residues. V was clipped by 5 bases and J by 5 bases, with 7 bases between them. Per the germline V gene, CDR1 is SEHNR and CDR2 is FQNEAQ (reference sequence).

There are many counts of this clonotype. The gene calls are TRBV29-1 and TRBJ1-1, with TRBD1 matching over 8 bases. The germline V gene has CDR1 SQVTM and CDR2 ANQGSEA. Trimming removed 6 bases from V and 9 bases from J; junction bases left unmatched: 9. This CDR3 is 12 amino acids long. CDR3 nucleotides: TGCAGCGTGGACTGGACAGGGTACCAAGCTTTCTTT. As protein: CSVDWTGYQAFF. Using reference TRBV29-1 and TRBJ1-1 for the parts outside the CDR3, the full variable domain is SAVISQKPSRDICQRGTSLTIQCQVDSQVTMMFWYRQQPGQSLTLIATANQGSEATYESGFVIDKFPISRPNLTFSTLTVSNMSPEDSSIYLCSVDWTGYQAFFGQGTRLTVV.

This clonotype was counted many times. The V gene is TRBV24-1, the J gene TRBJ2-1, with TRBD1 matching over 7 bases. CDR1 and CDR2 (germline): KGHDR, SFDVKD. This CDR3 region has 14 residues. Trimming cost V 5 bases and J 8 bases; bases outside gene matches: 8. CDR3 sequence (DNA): TGTGCCACCAGTGTGTGGGACAGCGTCGATGAGCAGTTCTTC. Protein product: CATSVWDSVDEQFF.

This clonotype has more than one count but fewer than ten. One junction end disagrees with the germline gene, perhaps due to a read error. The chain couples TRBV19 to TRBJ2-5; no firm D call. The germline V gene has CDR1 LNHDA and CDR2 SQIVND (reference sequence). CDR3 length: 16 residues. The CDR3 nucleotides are TGTGCCAGTAGTATAGACGGCTACTCCATCCAAGAGACCCAGTGCTTC. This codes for CASSIDGYSIQETQCF.

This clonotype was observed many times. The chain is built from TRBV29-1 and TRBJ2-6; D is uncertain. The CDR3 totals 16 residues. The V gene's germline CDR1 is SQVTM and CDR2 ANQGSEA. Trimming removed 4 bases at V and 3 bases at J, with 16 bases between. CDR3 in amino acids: CSVVKDGPLGANVLTF. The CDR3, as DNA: TGCAGCGTTGTTAAGGACGGACCTCTTGGGGCCAACGTCCTGACTTTC.

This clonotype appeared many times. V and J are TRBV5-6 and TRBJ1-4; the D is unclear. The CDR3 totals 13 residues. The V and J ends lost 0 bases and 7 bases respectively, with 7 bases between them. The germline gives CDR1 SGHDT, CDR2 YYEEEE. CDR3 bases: TGTGCCAGCAGCTTGGGACGCAGTGAAAAACTGTTTTTT. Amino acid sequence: CASSLGRSEKLFF.

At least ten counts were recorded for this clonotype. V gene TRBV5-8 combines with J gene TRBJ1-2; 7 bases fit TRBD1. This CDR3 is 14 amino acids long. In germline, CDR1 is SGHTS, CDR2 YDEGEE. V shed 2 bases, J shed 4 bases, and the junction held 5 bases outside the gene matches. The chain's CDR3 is CASSLRDRSYGYTF. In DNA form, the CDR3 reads TGTGCCAGCAGCTTACGGGACAGAAGCTATGGCTACACCTTC.

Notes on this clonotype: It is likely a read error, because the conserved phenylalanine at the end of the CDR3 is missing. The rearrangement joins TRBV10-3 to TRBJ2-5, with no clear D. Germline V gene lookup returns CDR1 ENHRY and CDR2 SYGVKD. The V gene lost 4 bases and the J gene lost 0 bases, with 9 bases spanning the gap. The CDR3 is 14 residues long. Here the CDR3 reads CAISAMENQETQYL. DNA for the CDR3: TGTGCCATCAGTGCGATGGAAAACCAAGAGACCCAGTACCTC.

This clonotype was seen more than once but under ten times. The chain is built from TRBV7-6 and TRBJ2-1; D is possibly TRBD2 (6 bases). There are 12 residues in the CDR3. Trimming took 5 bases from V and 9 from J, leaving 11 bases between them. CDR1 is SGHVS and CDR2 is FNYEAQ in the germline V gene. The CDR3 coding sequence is TGTGCCAGCAGCCCCCGGGAGCGTGAGCAGTTCTTC. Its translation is CASSPREREQFF.